Described below is a single T cell receptor (beta chain) sequence and its context. Its antigen is undetermined. The entry originates in a study of a mutant IDH1 vaccine in newly diagnosed glioma. In the study overall: Once 4-6 weeks had passed after radiotherapy alone, vaccination started, or it started with temozolomide cycles. Receipt of radiotherapy, temozolomide, or both preceded the study, and most received both.

Time point reported: week 47, end of study. Each dose of the vaccine consisted of 300 ug of mutant IDH1 20-mer peptide, with topical imiquimod. Across weeks 1, 3, 5, 7, 11, 15, 19 and 23, patients received a vaccination each time, eight in all. The CDR3 is made up of 14 amino acids. Germline V gives CDR1 MNHNS, CDR2 SASEGT. The germline V and J ends were trimmed by 1 base and 0 bases, with 7 bases remaining between them. Sequencing used immunoSEQ multiplex PCR; TCRdb keeps in-frame clones, though not all of them. The sample contains 30,000 or so clones, approximately 90% of which appear only once. This specimen was PBMCs, taken from a glioma patient whose treatment included an IDH1 peptide vaccine. This sequence originates from a man aged 35 to 55 with glioma. The chain combines TRBV6-1 with TRBJ2-7, with unresolved D. The CDR3 nucleotides read TGTGCCAGCAGTGAAGATCCCAACTCCTACGAGCAGTACGTC. Translation gives CASSEDPNSYEQYV.